A selection of T cell receptor beta chains follows, all from one sample in a study of T cells after yellow fever vaccination. MiXCR, run by TCRdb on the 5' RACE reads, gives a single entry per CDR3 protein. The data contain under 150,000 distinct CDR3 sequences, roughly 15% of them singletons. This specimen was CD8+ T cells sorted from PBMCs, taken 5 days after the yellow fever booster vaccination. The receptors originated from a man between 18 and 35 years old who received the YFV17D yellow fever vaccine. Each CDR3 is given with its conserved first and last residue. The D gene is left open where the match is weak. Not every row has a clone size; where given, it reads once, few, many or a size class.

CDR3 protein: CASSGENQETQYF; CDR3 DNA: TGTGCCAGCAGTGGAGAGAACCAAGAGACCCAGTACTTC; J gene: TRBJ2-5; V gene: TRBV5-4; clone size: many; D gene: -
CDR3 protein: CASSSTGQGIVYGYTF; CDR3 DNA: TGTGCCAGCAGTTCCACTGGACAGGGAATAGTCTATGGCTACACCTTC; J gene: TRBJ1-2; V gene: TRBV12-3/TRBV12-4; clone size: few; D gene: TRBD1
CDR3 protein: CASTTGTGLIQPQHF; CDR3 DNA: TGTGCCAGCACCACCGGGACCGGGCTGATTCAGCCCCAGCATTTT; J gene: TRBJ1-5; V gene: TRBV6-2/TRBV6-3; clone size: -; D gene: -
CDR3 protein: CASLTGDNNNQPQHF; CDR3 DNA: TGTGCTAGTCTTACAGGGGACAACAACAATCAGCCCCAGCATTTT; J gene: TRBJ1-5; V gene: TRBV12-5; clone size: few; D gene: TRBD1
CDR3 protein: CASSRRAGRSQPQHF; CDR3 DNA: TGTGCCAGCAGCCGTAGAGCGGGGAGGAGTCAGCCCCAGCATTTT; J gene: TRBJ1-5; V gene: TRBV7-6; clone size: few; D gene: -
CDR3 protein: CASSFELAGDHNEQFF; CDR3 DNA: TGTGCCAGCAGCTTCGAACTAGCGGGGGACCACAATGAGCAGTTCTTC; J gene: TRBJ2-1; V gene: TRBV7-6; clone size: many; D gene: TRBD2
CDR3 protein: CASSLLDVEQFF; CDR3 DNA: TGTGCCAGCAGCTTACTAGACGTCGAGCAGTTCTTC; J gene: TRBJ2-1; V gene: TRBV7-2; clone size: few; D gene: -
CDR3 protein: CASSPEVLGEAFF; CDR3 DNA: TGTGCCAGCAGCCCCGAAGTTTTGGGTGAAGCTTTCTTT; J gene: TRBJ1-1; V gene: TRBV7-6; clone size: -; D gene: -
CDR3 protein: CATSDGQIQETQYF; CDR3 DNA: TGTGCCACCAGTGACGGACAGATCCAAGAGACCCAGTACTTC; J gene: TRBJ2-5; V gene: TRBV24-1; clone size: -; D gene: -
CDR3 protein: CASSQGIQGWRETQYF; CDR3 DNA: TGCGCCAGCAGCCAAGGAATACAGGGGTGGAGAGAGACCCAGTACTTC; J gene: TRBJ2-5; V gene: TRBV4-1; clone size: many; D gene: TRBD1
CDR3 protein: CASSPLPSGTDNEKLFF; CDR3 DNA: TGCGCCAGCAGCCCGCTACCCTCGGGGACTGACAATGAAAAACTGTTTTTT; J gene: TRBJ1-4; V gene: TRBV5-1; clone size: -; D gene: -
CDR3 protein: CASSVDLGYNSPLHF; CDR3 DNA: TGTGCCAGCAGCGTAGATCTGGGGTATAATTCACCCCTCCACTTT; J gene: TRBJ1-6; V gene: TRBV9; clone size: once; D gene: -
CDR3 protein: CASSLNRAGGNQPQHF; CDR3 DNA: TGCGCCAGCAGCCTCAACAGGGCCGGCGGAAATCAGCCCCAGCATTTT; J gene: TRBJ1-5; V gene: TRBV4-3; clone size: -; D gene: -
CDR3 protein: CASSQGSNTEAFF; CDR3 DNA: TGCGCCAGCAGCCAAGGGTCGAACACTGAAGCTTTCTTT; J gene: TRBJ1-1; V gene: TRBV4-1; clone size: -; D gene: -
CDR3 protein: CASSFGGMDEQFF; CDR3 DNA: TGTGCCAGCAGTTTCGGAGGTATGGATGAGCAGTTCTTC; J gene: TRBJ2-1; V gene: TRBV12-3/TRBV12-4; clone size: few; D gene: -
CDR3 protein: CASEPQGHYEQYF; CDR3 DNA: TGTGCCAGCGAACCTCAGGGGCACTACGAGCAGTACTTC; J gene: TRBJ2-7; V gene: TRBV6-5; clone size: few; D gene: -
CDR3 protein: CASRGGYEQYF; CDR3 DNA: TGTGCCAGCAGGGGAGGCTACGAGCAGTACTTC; J gene: TRBJ2-7; V gene: TRBV12-3/TRBV12-4; clone size: few; D gene: -
CDR3 protein: CASSSRRYEQYF; CDR3 DNA: TGTGCCAGCAGTTCCAGGCGCTACGAGCAGTACTTC; J gene: TRBJ2-7; V gene: TRBV12-3/TRBV12-4; clone size: -; D gene: -
CDR3 protein: CASSLVGDTGELFF; CDR3 DNA: TGTGCCAGCAGCTTAGTGGGGGACACCGGGGAGCTGTTTTTT; J gene: TRBJ2-2; V gene: TRBV11-3; clone size: few; D gene: -
CDR3 protein: CATFQDRKANYGYTF; CDR3 DNA: TGTGCCACCTTCCAAGACAGGAAAGCTAACTATGGCTACACCTTC; J gene: TRBJ1-2; V gene: TRBV10-3; clone size: few; D gene: -
CDR3 protein: CASSLETTDRTYQPQHF; CDR3 DNA: TGTGCCAGCAGCTTAGAGACGACGGACAGGACCTATCAGCCCCAGCATTTT; J gene: TRBJ1-5; V gene: TRBV7-9; clone size: few; D gene: TRBD1
CDR3 protein: CASSAGERGDNEQFF; CDR3 DNA: TGCGCCAGCAGCGCTGGGGAGCGGGGGGACAATGAGCAGTTCTTC; J gene: TRBJ2-1; V gene: TRBV5-1; clone size: many; D gene: TRBD2
CDR3 protein: CATPAGLAKNIQYF; CDR3 DNA: TGTGCCACCCCGGCAGGGCTAGCCAAAAACATTCAGTACTTC; J gene: TRBJ2-4; V gene: TRBV19; clone size: few; D gene: -
CDR3 protein: CASSDTSGGEKTQYF; CDR3 DNA: TGTGCCAGCAGCGATACTAGCGGGGGGGAAAAGACCCAGTACTTC; J gene: TRBJ2-5; V gene: TRBV11-2; clone size: few; D gene: TRBD2
CDR3 protein: CASSTGTGIDEQYF; CDR3 DNA: TGTGCCAGCAGTACCGGGACAGGGATCGACGAGCAGTACTTC; J gene: TRBJ2-7; V gene: TRBV6-2/TRBV6-3; clone size: -; D gene: TRBD1
CDR3 protein: CASSWDPGELFF; CDR3 DNA: TGTGCCAGCAGCTGGGACCCCGGTGAGCTGTTTTTT; J gene: TRBJ2-2; V gene: TRBV5-6; clone size: -; D gene: -
CDR3 protein: CSVEWGEDGYTF; CDR3 DNA: TGCAGCGTTGAATGGGGGGAGGATGGCTACACCTTC; J gene: TRBJ1-2; V gene: TRBV29-1; clone size: -; D gene: -
CDR3 protein: CASSLAPGFLYGYTF; CDR3 DNA: TGCGCCAGCAGCTTAGCACCAGGGTTCCTCTATGGCTACACCTTC; J gene: TRBJ1-2; V gene: TRBV5-1; clone size: -; D gene: -
CDR3 protein: CASSYSTSGGSTDTQYF; CDR3 DNA: TGTGCCAGCAGTTACTCGACTAGCGGGGGTAGCACAGATACGCAGTATTTT; J gene: TRBJ2-3; V gene: TRBV6-2/TRBV6-3; clone size: few; D gene: TRBD2
CDR3 protein: CAISESTGSGYGYTF; CDR3 DNA: TGTGCCATCAGTGAGTCGACAGGGTCCGGCTATGGCTACACCTTC; J gene: TRBJ1-2; V gene: TRBV10-3; clone size: -; D gene: TRBD1
CDR3 protein: CASSSDRVDVGTEAFF; CDR3 DNA: TGTGCCAGCAGCTCTGACAGGGTCGATGTAGGCACTGAAGCTTTCTTT; J gene: TRBJ1-1; V gene: TRBV7-9; clone size: -; D gene: TRBD1
CDR3 protein: CASSVPGQTNTEAFF; CDR3 DNA: TGTGCCAGCAGTGTCCCGGGACAGACTAACACTGAAGCTTTCTTT; J gene: TRBJ1-1; V gene: TRBV12-3/TRBV12-4; clone size: -; D gene: TRBD1
CDR3 protein: CASSQDSVDAEAFF; CDR3 DNA: TGCGCCAGCAGCCAAGATTCCGTCGACGCTGAAGCTTTCTTT; J gene: TRBJ1-1; V gene: TRBV4-3; clone size: few; D gene: -
CDR3 protein: CASSPQSRRRTDTQYF; CDR3 DNA: TGTGCCAGCAGCCCTCAGAGCAGGAGGCGCACAGATACGCAGTATTTT; J gene: TRBJ2-3; V gene: TRBV7-2; clone size: few; D gene: -
CDR3 protein: CASSISSRGYTF; CDR3 DNA: TGTGCCAGTAGTATATCCTCGCGGGGCTACACCTTC; J gene: TRBJ1-2; V gene: TRBV19; clone size: -; D gene: -
CDR3 protein: CASSYSSVPPETQYF; CDR3 DNA: TGTGCCAGCAGTTACTCCAGTGTACCACCGGAGACCCAGTACTTC; J gene: TRBJ2-5; V gene: TRBV6-5; clone size: -; D gene: -
CDR3 protein: CASSLTTSGGRETQYF; CDR3 DNA: TGTGCCAGCAGCCTAACCACTAGCGGGGGAAGAGAGACCCAGTACTTC; J gene: TRBJ2-5; V gene: TRBV6-5; clone size: few; D gene: TRBD2